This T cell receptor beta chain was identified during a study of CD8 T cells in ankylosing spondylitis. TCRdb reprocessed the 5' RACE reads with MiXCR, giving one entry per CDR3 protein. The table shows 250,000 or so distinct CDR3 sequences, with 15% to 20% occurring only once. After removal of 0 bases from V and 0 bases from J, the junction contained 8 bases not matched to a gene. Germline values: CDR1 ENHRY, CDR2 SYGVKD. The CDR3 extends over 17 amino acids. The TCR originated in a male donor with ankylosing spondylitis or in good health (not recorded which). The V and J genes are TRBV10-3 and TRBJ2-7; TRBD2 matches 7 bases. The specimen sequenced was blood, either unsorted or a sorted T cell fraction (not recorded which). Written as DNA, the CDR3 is TGTGCCATCAGTGAGTCCCTTGGGAGCGGGATCTCCTACGAGCAGTACTTC. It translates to CAISESLGSGISYEQYF.